This T cell receptor (beta chain) was retrieved from a study of identical twins' blood T cells. Study-level background: About 50 million reads came from about 12 libraries, six alpha, six beta.

Reared together, all three twin pairs probably met the same infectious agents and vaccines. This clonotype showed up just a few times. The V and J ends lost 5 bases and 0 bases respectively, with 20 bases between them. CDR3 size: 17 residues. Per germline, CDR1 DFQATT and CDR2 SNEGSKA (reference sequence). Using its own MiXCR run on the 5' RACE reads, TCRdb lists one record per CDR3 protein. The table has 350,000 to 450,000 distinct CDR3 sequences, over 25% seen once; the top ten hold 6% to 7%. V and J are TRBV20-1 and TRBJ2-1, with no clear D. Source material: PBMCs. The TCR originated in a woman aged 18-50 years in good health. CDR3 protein: CSAPDWYGDDSYNEQFF. Written as DNA, the CDR3 is TGCAGTGCTCCCGATTGGTATGGCGATGACTCCTACAATGAGCAGTTCTTC.